There are a few counts of the clone carrying this TCR beta chain. TCRdb processed the 5' RACE reads anew with MiXCR; each CDR3 protein has one entry. The table includes about 350,000 distinct CDR3 sequences, 28% detected once. Germline V gives CDR1 SGDLS, CDR2 YYNGEE. The CDR3 consists of 14 residues. V lost 4 bases and J lost 0, with 11 bases in between. This record comes from a study of T-cell memory formation after mild COVID-19. At the level of the study: Most TCR clusters belonged to a single donor.

Sequencing input: PBMCs or a T cell subset sorted from them (not recorded which). The chain couples TRBV9 to TRBJ2-7; the D gene is possibly TRBD1 (6 bases). This receptor was taken from an adult woman who had mild COVID-19 (a few samples of this study predate the infection). Cell type and time point are not known. CDR3 sequence: CASSPGHFSYEQYF. CDR3 nucleotides: TGTGCCAGCAGCCCGGGACACTTCTCCTACGAGCAGTACTTC.